This T cell receptor beta chain was sequenced for a study of cytomegalovirus exposure and HLA in healthy donors. Overall study context: Early released data comprised about 90 million unique TCRs from HLA-typed donors.

This clone has more than one count but fewer than ten. Its target is unknown. 13 Jbeta primers and 60 Vbeta primers were used for the PCR. Produced via immunoSEQ multiplex PCR; TCRdb's table is partial and in-frame only. Here the sample spans around 92,000 clones, about 80% being singletons. Study observations and caveats: V- and J-gene trimming of TCR beta was linked (in a later analysis) to a missense DCLRE1C variant. V segments that were indistinguishable, TRBV6-2 and TRBV6-3 among them, were omitted from analysis.

This CDR3 is built from 16 residues. V was cut by 3 bases and J by 5 bases, with 16 bases left in between. The V gene's germline CDR1 is MNHNS and CDR2 SASEGT. Sequenced: PBMCs. This chain uses TRBV6-1 with TRBJ2-2; D perhaps matches TRBD2 (5 bases). This clonotype was obtained from a man in his sixties in good health and CMV-seropositive. CDR3 amino acids: CASSDAAGLGTGELFF. The CDR3 region has the DNA TGTGCCAGCAGTGATGCTGCGGGCCTGGGAACCGGGGAGCTGTTTTTT.